These T cell receptor beta chains were read from a single sample in a study of T-cell memory formation after mild COVID-19. TCRdb passed the 5' RACE reads through MiXCR, listing each CDR3 protein once. The table has 450,000 to 650,000 distinct CDR3 sequences, roughly 22% seen once. The source material was PBMCs or a T cell subset sorted from them (not recorded which). The receptor source for this set is an adult woman who had mild COVID-19 (a few samples of this study predate the infection). Cell type and time point are not known. CDR3s include the opening cysteine and the closing phenylalanine or tryptophan. A D gene is named only where the DNA matches it firmly. The listing skips clone size in some rows; elsewhere it reads once, few, many or a size class.

TRBV6-5	few	TRBD2	TRBJ2-1	TGTGCCAGCAGATCCGGGGACTATTTGGAGCAGTTCTTC	CASRSGDYLEQFF
TRBV6-5	few	TRBD2	TRBJ2-7	TGTGCCAGCAGGTTGGGACTAGCGGACTACGAGCAGTACTTC	CASRLGLADYEQYF
TRBV20-1	.	TRBD2	TRBJ2-5	TGCAGTGCTTCGTCACCGGGGACTAGCGGGACCGTCGGCGCCCCTTATCAGTACTTC	CSASSPGTSGTVGAPYQYF
TRBV5-1	few	.	TRBJ1-1	TGCGCCAGCAGCTCGGGGGGCCCGAACACTGAAGCTTTCTTT	CASSSGGPNTEAFF
TRBV3-1	many	.	TRBJ2-4	TGTGCCAGCAGCCGAGGCAACATTCAGTACTTC	CASSRGNIQYF
TRBV29-1	.	TRBD1	TRBJ2-7	TGCAGCGTCAGACAGGGGGGCTACGAGCAGTACTTC	CSVRQGGYEQYF
TRBV4-2	.	TRBD1	TRBJ1-2	TGTGCCAGCAGCCAAGATCGGGCAGGGGGGTATGGCTACACCTTC	CASSQDRAGGYGYTF
TRBV11-3	few	.	TRBJ2-6	TGTGCCAGCAGCTTAGTTAGGGGATTGCGCTCTGGGGCCAACGTCCTGACTTTC	CASSLVRGLRSGANVLTF
TRBV27	.	TRBD2	TRBJ2-5	TGTGCCAGCAGAGGACTAGGAGTTGAAGAGACCCAGTACTTC	CASRGLGVEETQYF
TRBV7-3	few	TRBD1	TRBJ2-2	TGTGCCAGCAGACCCGACAGGGTAAACACCGGGGAGCTGTTTTTT	CASRPDRVNTGELFF
TRBV29-1	.	.	TRBJ2-6	TGCAGCGTTGAAGATCCCCCGGGGTCGGGTTCAACTGGGGCCAACGTCCTGACTTTC	CSVEDPPGSGSTGANVLTF
TRBV6-2/TRBV6-3	few	TRBD1	TRBJ1-2	TGTGCCAGCAGGAATAACAGGGGGTCATCTAACTATGGCTACACCTTC	CASRNNRGSSNYGYTF
TRBV25-1	.	TRBD1	TRBJ1-5	TGTGCCAGCAGCCGGACAGGGGGCACTCAGCCCCAGCATTTT	CASSRTGGTQPQHF
TRBV10-3	many	TRBD2	TRBJ2-7	TGTGCCATCAGTGAGATAGCTAGCGGGTACGAGCAGTACTTC	CAISEIASGYEQYF
TRBV6-6	few	TRBD1	TRBJ1-1	TGTGCCAGCGGCGAGACAGGGGGTGAAGCTTTCTTT	CASGETGGEAFF
TRBV6-6	.	TRBD2	TRBJ2-1	TGTGCCAGCACGCTACCCCCGACTAGCGGGGGGGCCTTTAGTGAGCAGTTCTTC	CASTLPPTSGGAFSEQFF
TRBV29-1	many	.	TRBJ1-5	TGCAGCGTTGGGGGAGGTGGAGGTCAGCCCCAGCATTTT	CSVGGGGGQPQHF
TRBV4-1	many	.	TRBJ1-1	TGCGCCAGCAGCCAACGACAGACATTGAACACTGAAGCTTTCTTT	CASSQRQTLNTEAFF
TRBV5-1	few	.	TRBJ2-1	TGCGCCAGCAGCTTGCCTTCCAGTGGGGCAAATGAGCAGTTCTTC	CASSLPSSGANEQFF
TRBV20-1	few	.	TRBJ2-5	TGCAGTGCTAGAGAGGCTGGGGGGAGGCAAGAGACCCAGTACTTC	CSAREAGGRQETQYF
TRBV13	few	.	TRBJ2-7	TGTGCCAGCAGCCTCAACCCAGGAGGTGTCTCCTACGAGCAGTACTTC	CASSLNPGGVSYEQYF
TRBV9	few	.	TRBJ2-3	TGTGCCAGCCTCACGGGGAGACCCCTGCGAGATACGCAGTATTTT	CASLTGRPLRDTQYF
TRBV5-4	few	.	TRBJ2-3	TGTGCCAGCAGCGGAGAGGGGAGAACGCAGTATTTT	CASSGEGRTQYF
TRBV4-1	.	.	TRBJ2-1	TGCGCCAGCAGCCAAGATTCCTGGGAGGGGGCGTATCTGGTCTTC	CASSQDSWEGAYLVF
TRBV20-1	.	TRBD2	TRBJ2-7	TGCAGTGCTAGAGATTCCCGCCGAGGCGGGGGGGCCCCCTACGAGCAGTACTTC	CSARDSRRGGGAPYEQYF
TRBV29-1	.	.	TRBJ1-1	TGCAGCGTTCTCAACACGAACACTGAAGCTTTCTTT	CSVLNTNTEAFF
TRBV9	few	.	TRBJ2-7	TGTGCCAGCAGCGTGGGAGCACTCGGGGTCGGCGAGCAGTACTTC	CASSVGALGVGEQYF
TRBV7-9	few	.	TRBJ2-2	TGTGCCAGCAGAGGAATCGGGGAGCTGTTTTTT	CASRGIGELFF
TRBV18	.	.	TRBJ2-5	TGTGCCAGCTCACCTAGTTGGCAAGAGACCCAGTACTTC	CASSPSWQETQYF
TRBV12-3/TRBV12-4	few	.	TRBJ2-7	TGTGCCAGCAGTCTCGGTGTTGGGACCTACGAGCAGTACTTC	CASSLGVGTYEQYF
TRBV5-6	few	TRBD1	TRBJ1-4	TGTGCCAGCAGCTTTTATGGAGACAGGGCCGGTGAAAAACTGTTTTTT	CASSFYGDRAGEKLFF
TRBV3-1	.	.	TRBJ2-7	TGTGCCAGCAGCCAAGGTGCAGGGGTGAACGAGCAGTACTTC	CASSQGAGVNEQYF
TRBV27	few	TRBD1	TRBJ2-1	TGTGCCAGCAGTTTCGGGACAGTCAATGAGCAGTTCTTC	CASSFGTVNEQFF
TRBV20-1	.	TRBD1	TRBJ1-2	TGCAGTGCCCCGGGACAGTCTAACTATGGCTACACCTTC	CSAPGQSNYGYTF
TRBV7-9	.	.	TRBJ2-5	TGTGCCAGCAGCTTAGCGTTCAGCCAAGAGACCCAGTACTTC	CASSLAFSQETQYF
TRBV7-2	.	TRBD1	TRBJ2-7	TGTGCCAGCAGCCAGATAACCCGGGACAGGGAGGTCCACGAGCAGTACTTC	CASSQITRDREVHEQYF
TRBV12-3/TRBV12-4	.	.	TRBJ2-5	TGTGCCAGCAGTCCGGTTGGGGAAGAGACCCAGTACTTC	CASSPVGEETQYF
TRBV2	.	TRBD2	TRBJ2-1	TGTGCCAGCCGAAGCGGGAGAAGGAACAATGAGCAGTTCTTC	CASRSGRRNNEQFF
TRBV2	.	TRBD1	TRBJ2-2	TGTGCCAGCAGGGGGGACAGGGGCCGGGAGCTGTTTTTT	CASRGDRGRELFF
TRBV29-1	.	TRBD1	TRBJ2-7	TGCAGCGTTGAAGAACCGGGACAGGGCTACGAGCAGTACTTC	CSVEEPGQGYEQYF
TRBV24-1	many	.	TRBJ2-1	TGTGCCACCAGTGATTTGGCAGGGATCGGTAGTGAGCAGTTCTTC	CATSDLAGIGSEQFF
TRBV7-3	few	.	TRBJ2-1	TGTGCCAGCAGCTCAACAGGAGATCAGTTCTTC	CASSSTGDQFF
TRBV29-1	many	.	TRBJ2-2	TGCAGCGTTGCGGGAGCCAACACCGGGGAGCTGTTTTTT	CSVAGANTGELFF
TRBV12-3/TRBV12-4	few	.	TRBJ1-4	TGTGCCAGCAGTTTTGGGCAGCGGGGTGAAAAACTGTTTTTT	CASSFGQRGEKLFF